This T cell receptor (beta chain) was captured in a study of cytomegalovirus exposure and HLA in healthy donors. Study-level findings and limits: The later analysis indicated that the majority of CMV-associated TCR beta chains appeared HLA-restricted. Rarity held for most TCR sequences, but there were some public TCRs that occurred in many donors.

Unrecorded immune exposure was likely among donors, who were nominally healthy when sampled. This CDR3 is built from 14 residues. Deletions cut 8 bases from V and 9 bases from J, with 20 bases between. Germline-derived CDR1 and CDR2 are SNHLY and FYNNEI. A word on this clone: No antigen is known for it.

60 Vbeta and 13 Jbeta primers were used in PCR. Repertoires were generated with immunoSEQ multiplex PCR, while TCRdb's copy carries only in-frame clones and drops some. The repertoire consists of 99,000 or so clones, with 80% occurring once and the leading ten covering 6.9%. The material sequenced was PBMCs. This TCR was recovered from a man aged 25 to 40 in good health and CMV-seropositive. V gene TRBV2 combines with J gene TRBJ2-1; D may be TRBD1 (5 bases). CDR3 residues: CASGVGRVRGEQFF. The DNA for the CDR3 is TGTGCCAGCGGAGTGGGCAGGGTTAGGGGTGAGCAGTTCTTC.